The T cell receptor beta chain under discussion was sequenced for a study of T cells in Graves' hyperthyroidism and ophthalmopathy. CDR3 length equals 17 residues. V shed 5 bases, J shed 8 bases, and the junction held 14 bases outside the gene matches. The definition of stable Graves' hyperthyroidism was no ophthalmopathy progression within 18 months. Diagnoses rested on clinical symptoms, serum thyroxine and TRAb, thyroid ultrasound and orbital computed tomography. Whole-study results and caveats: Blood also carried most thyroid clonotypes expanded above 0.001.

TCR beta CDR3 sequences were amplified from RNA transcripts. TCR CDR3 regions were first amplified by RT-PCR with HTBI primers. TCRdb analysed the multiplex PCR reads with MiXCR anew, one entry per CDR3 protein. The sample records approximately 530,000 distinct CDR3 sequences, around 17% being singletons. This clonotype was observed a handful of times. Its antigen is as yet unknown. The source is a woman under 30 with Graves' hyperthyroidism. The sample taken for sequencing was blood. The gene calls are TRBV12-3 or TRBV12-4 and TRBJ2-1; 11 bases agree with TRBD1. In nucleotides, the CDR3 is TGTGCCAGCAGTGTCCGGGACAGGGGGATCTATGGTTATGAGCAGTTCTTC. It encodes CASSVRDRGIYGYEQFF.